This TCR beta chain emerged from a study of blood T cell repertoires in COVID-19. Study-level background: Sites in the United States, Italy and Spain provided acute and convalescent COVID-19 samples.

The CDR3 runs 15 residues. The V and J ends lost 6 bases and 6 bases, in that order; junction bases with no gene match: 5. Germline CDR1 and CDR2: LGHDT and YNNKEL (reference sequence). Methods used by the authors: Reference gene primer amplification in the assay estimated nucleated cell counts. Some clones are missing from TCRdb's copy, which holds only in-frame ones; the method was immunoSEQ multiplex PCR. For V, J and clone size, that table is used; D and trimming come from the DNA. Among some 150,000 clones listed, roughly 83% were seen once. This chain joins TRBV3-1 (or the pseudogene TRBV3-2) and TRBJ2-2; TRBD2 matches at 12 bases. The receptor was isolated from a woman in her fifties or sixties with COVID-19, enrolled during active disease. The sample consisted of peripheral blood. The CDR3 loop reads CASRRLAGVSGELFF. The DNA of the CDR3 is TGTGCCAGCAGACGACTAGCGGGAGTATCCGGGGAGCTGTTTTTT.